This T cell receptor beta chain appears in the sequencing data of a study of blood T cell repertoires in COVID-19 (TCRdb year 2020). The study in broad terms: Collaborator samples came from the United States, Italy and Spain and covered acute and convalescent phases of COVID-19. The material from the prospective study consisted of cDNA or gDNA derived from T cells, B-cell-depleted T cells, or PBMCs. Deeply sampled blood TCRbeta repertoires from subjects exposed to, actively infected with, or recovered from COVID-19 were included in the dataset. The repertoires were released in a freely available public database intended as a resource for research on the immune response to SARS-CoV-2. The samples were drawn from the first 160 participants of the ongoing ImmuneRACE study and from 950 to 1,500 subjects provided by 6 global collaborators. Nearly every sample came with metadata listing a de-identified subject ID, COVID-19 status, age in years and sex. Where HLA class I and class II types were available, the types were taken from metadata supplied by the sample provider, not from assay-based typing. Results and caveats for the whole study, not just this receptor: How much clinical and demographic metadata was included differed by source and by participant, and the metadata was provided uncurated.

The immunoSEQ Assay, a bias-controlled multiplex PCR, was used to amplify TCRbeta CDR3 regions from genomic DNA. Per the authors' processing: The number of nucleated cells in each sample was estimated from the amplification of reference gene primers within the assay. To quantify the absolute abundance of each unique TCRbeta CDR3 rearrangement, sequence reads were collapsed and filtered. For each sample, productive Simpson clonality was calculated as the square root of Simpson's diversity index across productive rearrangements. TCRdb's version of the immuneACCESS table is confined to in-frame rearrangements and falls short of the full clone set. An unresolved V gene accounts for under half of the shortfall where checked; the remainder is of unknown origin. The V and J calls and clone size were taken over from that table, and D and trimming were inferred from the DNA. In this sample the table shows some 390,000 clones, about 87% of which occur a single time. The biggest ten clones account for around 3% of the sample.

On this clone itself: Its antigen is not yet known. The record has no base qualities; no much larger clone is one base away.

Collaborating institutions collected whole blood in K2EDTA tubes following their own protocols. Collaborator samples were shipped for TCRbeta analysis as frozen whole blood, isolated PBMCs, or DNA extracted from either sample type. The CDR3 sequence holds 13 residues, the cysteine and phenylalanine included. Just CDR3 DNA is preserved here, 39 bases in frame from base 1. Per the germline V gene, SNHLY is the CDR1 and FYNNEI is the CDR2. Deletion took 9 bases off V and 0 bases off J, with a span of 11 bases between the germline ends. Material for sequencing was peripheral blood. The sequence derives from a human donor in a cohort sampled during active COVID-19. The chain joins TRBV2 to TRBJ1-1; the D gene is perhaps TRBD1, on 5 matching bases. The CDR3 region reads CARGVRVNTEAFF. The nucleotides are TGTGCCAGAGGGGTTCGGGTGAACACTGAAGCTTTCTTT.